This T cell receptor beta chain was obtained from a study of CD8 T cells in Susac syndrome. Study-wide context: Within the sequenced group of Susac syndrome patients, six showed active disease and fewer than 10 were in remission. Study conclusions and caveats: None of the CD4+ T cell repertoires in Susac syndrome showed clonal expansion.

cDNA came from approximately 0.5 to 1 ug RNA primed by random hexamers. The method of amplification for TCR beta CDR3 was immunoSEQ multiplex PCR, covering 54 Vbeta and 13 Jbeta. TCRdb re-called the immunoSEQ multiplex PCR reads with MiXCR, one entry per CDR3 protein. The profile shows around 200,000 distinct CDR3 sequences, around 95% of them singletons. About this clonotype: Its target is not known.

This receptor was taken from a human donor with Susac syndrome. Material for sequencing was CD4+ T cells from PBMCs.

The CDR3 is CASSSTGTVLTDTQYF. The CDR3 nucleotides are TGTGCCAGCAGCTCAACCGGGACAGTGCTCACAGATACGCAGTATTTT. The V gene is TRBV6-4, the J gene TRBJ2-3; 7 bases map to TRBD1. V trimming: 6 bases; J trimming: 2 bases; junction bases outside the gene matches: 11. CDR1 and CDR2 (germline): MRHNA, SNTAGT. This CDR3 is built from 16 residues.